This TCR beta chain was sequenced for a study of blood T cell repertoires in COVID-19. Whole-study context: COVID-19 samples collected from the United States, Italy and Spain covered acute and convalescent phases. From T cells, B-cell-depleted T cells, or PBMCs came the material, which was cDNA or gDNA.

This CDR3 has 15 residues. Germline V lookup: CDR1 SQVTM, CDR2 ANQGSEA. Between the trimmed V and J ends, which lost 1 base and 7 bases, there was a span of 16 bases. Original analysis: Estimation of nucleated cell counts relied on the amplification of reference gene primers. Clones were sequenced by immunoSEQ multiplex PCR, and TCRdb holds only the in-frame ones, with some missing. V and J calls and clone size are given by that table; D and trimming were obtained from the DNA. The sample consists of about 240,000 clones, over 65% of them appearing once. This clonotype was sampled from a woman of 80 years or more with acute or convalescent COVID-19. The chain is built from TRBV29-1 and TRBJ1-4; D is possibly TRBD1 (5 bases). The sequencing sample was made of peripheral blood. This CDR3 reads CSVEGSRGLGEKLFF. DNA of the CDR3: TGCAGCGTTGAAGGAAGTAGGGGCCTCGGTGAAAAACTGTTTTTT.